The 25 T cell receptor beta chains below all came from one sample that was sequenced in a study of CD8+CD57+ T cells in acquired aplastic anemia. Patients chosen for sequencing had shown CD8+CD57+ cell expansion by flow cytometry. The TCR beta profiling, which covered VDJ combination and CDR3 sequence, was carried out using genomic DNA as the template. In TCRdb, the reads were re-called with MiXCR into one record per CDR3 protein. The data hold around 200,000 distinct CDR3 sequences, with less than 50% observed a single time. The sample consisted of sorted CD4+, CD8+, or CD8+CD57+ T cells (not recorded which) from PBMCs. These receptors originate from a human donor with aplastic anemia.

J is TRBJ2-7 and V is TRBV24-1; 7 positions match TRBD2. The CDR3 is 15 residues long. Germline assignment: CDR1 KGHDR and CDR2 SFDVKD. V shed 3 bases, J shed 3 bases, and the junction held 7 bases outside the gene matches. The CDR3 coding sequence is TGTGCCACCAGTGATCTCCGGGGAGGGCGCTACGAGCAGTACTTC. Translation gives CATSDLRGGRYEQYF.

Many counts were recorded for this clonotype. The chain is built from TRBV2 and TRBJ2-1; the D call may be TRBD1 or TRBD2 (5 bases each). The CDR3 consists of 16 residues. CDR1 is SNHLY and CDR2 is FYNNEI in the germline V gene. Trimming pared 4 bases from V and 2 bases from J, leaving 15 bases between. The CDR3: CASSVKGRRAYNEQFF. The CDR3 DNA follows: TGTGCCAGCAGTGTGAAGGGACGTAGGGCCTACAATGAGCAGTTCTTC.

The chain links TRBV19 to TRBJ2-2; D tentatively reads TRBD1 or TRBD2 (5 bases each). This CDR3 region has 14 residues. Per germline, CDR1 LNHDA and CDR2 SQIVND (reference sequence). The germline V and J ends were trimmed by 9 bases and 1 base, with 12 bases remaining between them. In DNA form, the CDR3 reads TGTGCCAGCCAGGGAGCGCTGAACACCGGGGAGCTGTTTTTT. Amino acids: CASQGALNTGELFF. Supplemented by reference TRBV19 and TRBJ2-2, the full variable domain reads DGGITQSPKYLFRKEGQNVTLSCEQNLNHDAMYWYRQDPGQGLRLIYYSQIVNDFQKGDIAEGYSVSREKKESFPLTVTSAQKNPTAFYLCASQGALNTGELFFGEGSRLTVL.

This clonotype came up a few times. V is TRBV2 and J is TRBJ2-3, with D unresolved. V lost 3 bases and J lost 2, with 3 bases in between. The germline V gene encodes CDR1 SNHLY and CDR2 FYNNEI. CDR3 length: 12 residues. The CDR3 DNA sequence: TGTGCCAGCAGTGATCCCACAGATACGCAGTATTTT. Encoded protein: CASSDPTDTQYF.

The sample holds a few counts of this clonotype. This chain links TRBV19 with TRBJ1-2; the D is unclear. The V end lost 4 bases, the J end lost 2 bases, and 8 bases lay between the germline ends. This CDR3 is 13 amino acids long. The germline CDR1 and CDR2 sequences are LNHDA and SQIVND (reference sequence). The CDR3 reads CASSKRPNYGYTF. The CDR3 region has the DNA TGTGCCAGTAGTAAACGGCCCAACTATGGCTACACCTTC.

This clonotype was recorded once. The rearrangement uses TRBV7-6 and TRBJ1-2; 8 positions agree with TRBD1. The CDR3 totals 15 residues. The V and J ends lost 4 bases and 4 bases, in that order; junction bases with no gene match: 8. In germline, CDR1 is SGHVS, CDR2 FNYEAQ. This CDR3 is CASSSDRGRSYGYTF. Here the CDR3 DNA reads TGTGCCAGCAGCTCCGACAGGGGAAGGTCCTATGGCTACACCTTC.

A few counts support this clonotype. The chain links TRBV7-9 to TRBJ1-1; D gene uncertain. The germline V gene encodes CDR1 SEHNR and CDR2 FQNEAQ (reference sequence). The CDR3 sequence is 13 residues long. Trimming pared 1 base from V and 3 bases from J, leaving 6 bases between. The CDR3: CASSLGEYTEAFF. The CDR3 DNA reads TGTGCCAGCAGCTTAGGGGAATACACTGAAGCTTTCTTT.

The chain uses TRBV5-6 and TRBJ2-7; 10 bases map to TRBD1. The junction had 5 bases not matched to a gene; V was cut back by 0 bases and J by 5 bases. CDR1 and CDR2 from the germline V gene are SGHDT and YYEEEE. This CDR3 spans 15 amino acids. Here the CDR3 reads CASSLGGTGDHEQYF. DNA of the CDR3: TGTGCCAGCAGCTTGGGGGGGACAGGGGACCACGAGCAGTACTTC.

Worth noting for this clonotype: Being one base from a much bigger clone, this may be a read error. The rearrangement joins TRBV6-8 to TRBJ1-1, with no clear D. The germline gives CDR1 MNHGY, CDR2 SAAAGT. This CDR3 has 15 amino acids. The CDR3 spells CASSYGKRVNTEASF. The CDR3 nucleotides read TGTGCCAGCAGTTACGGCAAGAGGGTGAACACTGAAGCTTCCTTT.

The chain has TRBV7-9 and TRBJ2-5; D unresolved. V dropped 3 bases and J dropped 5 bases, with 10 bases sitting between them. The germline gives CDR1 SEHNR, CDR2 FQNEAQ (reference sequence). This CDR3 has 13 residues. The CDR3 sequence: CASSLNTVETQYF. In DNA form, the CDR3 reads TGTGCCAGCAGCTTGAATACGGTGGAGACCCAGTACTTC. The entire variable domain, with the rest obtained from reference TRBV7-9 and TRBJ2-5, is as follows: DTGVSQNPRHKITKRGQNVTFRCDPISEHNRLYWYRQTLGQGPEFLTYFQNEAQLEKSRLLSDRFSAERPKGSFSTLEIQRTEQGDSAMYLCASSLNTVETQYFGPGTRLLVL.

The sample holds one count of this clonotype. The V and J genes are TRBV12-2 and TRBJ1-1. TRBV12-2 is assigned pseudogene status. The CDR3 length is 9 residues. The CDR3 is CASRFEAFF. The CDR3 DNA reads TGTGCAAGTCGCTTTGAAGCTTTCTTT.

With respect to this clonotype: The junction departs from the called germline gene at one end, perhaps through a read error. The chain uses TRBV9 and TRBJ2-3; 8 bases agree with TRBD2. The CDR3 consists of 16 residues. Germline V CDR1 and CDR2: SGDLS, YYNGEE. CDR3 residues: CASSPQGGGYTGTQYF. DNA of the CDR3: TGTGCCAGCAGCCCTCAAGGCGGGGGGTACACAGGTACGCAGTATTTT.

The chain joins TRBV7-2 to TRBJ1-5; D is uncertain. CDR1 is SGHTA and CDR2 is FQGNSA in the germline V gene. The CDR3 has 12 residues. V lost 3 bases, J lost 9 bases, and 9 bases lay in between. Written as DNA, the CDR3 is TGTGCCAGCAGCTTTTACTTTCCGCCCCAGCATTTT. Residues: CASSFYFPPQHF.

The rearrangement uses TRBV25-1 and TRBJ2-7, with 7 positions matching TRBD1. V was pared by 5 bases and J by 0 bases, with 10 bases of the junction left unmatched. Germline V lookup: CDR1 MGHDK, CDR2 SYGVNS. This CDR3 comprises 16 residues. The CDR3: CASSILQGPSSYEQYF. The CDR3 DNA reads as TGTGCCAGCAGTATATTACAGGGGCCAAGCTCCTACGAGCAGTACTTC.

The chain couples TRBV12-3 or TRBV12-4 to TRBJ2-5; D might be TRBD1 (5 bases). The CDR3 is 15 amino acids. The V end was cut by 4 bases, the J end by 0 bases, with 12 bases between. CDR3 sequence reads: CASSYTGTYQETQYF. The CDR3 DNA sequence: TGTGCCAGCAGTTACACAGGTACCTACCAAGAGACCCAGTACTTC.

Comment on this clonotype: A much larger clone is a single base away; this may be a read error. The chain combines TRBV12-3 or TRBV12-4 with TRBJ2-2; maybe TRBD2 (5 bases). This CDR3 spans 13 amino acids. The CDR3 loop is CAISLRGTGELFF. The CDR3 coding sequence is TGTGCCATCAGTTTACGGGGAACCGGGGAGCTGTTTTTT.

The chain carries TRBV2 and TRBJ2-2; the match to TRBD1 covers 8 bases. The CDR3 is made up of 14 amino acids. Trimming removed 8 bases from V and 3 bases from J; junction bases left unmatched: 5. Germline V gene data show CDR1 as SNHLY and CDR2 as FYNNEI. The CDR3 nucleotides are TGTGCCAGCGGAGAACAGGGGGACACCGGGGAGCTGTTTTTT. It is translated as CASGEQGDTGELFF.

The gene calls are TRBV19 and TRBJ1-1; 10 bases align to TRBD1. V dropped 4 bases and J dropped 4; count of bases not matched to a gene: 6. From germline, CDR1 is LNHDA and CDR2 SQIVND (reference sequence). CDR3 length: 15 residues. As DNA, the CDR3 is TGTGCCAGTAGTACCTTGGGACAGGGGAGCACTGAAGCTTTCTTT. Its translation: CASSTLGQGSTEAFF.

This chain connects TRBV7-8 to TRBJ1-1; D is possibly TRBD1 (5 bases). Germline CDR1 SGHVS, CDR2 FQNEAQ. Trimming left V 1 base short and J 8 bases short, with 17 bases between. The CDR3 has 15 residues. CDR3 coding DNA: TGTGCCAGCAGCTTAGTCCTGTCTGGGGGGACCGAAGCTTTCTTT. Amino acid sequence: CASSLVLSGGTEAFF.

This clonotype has ten or more counts. The V and J genes are TRBV4-1 and TRBJ2-7; D is uncertain. The CDR3 is made up of 13 amino acids. The V end was cut by 3 bases, the J end by 2 bases, with 8 bases between. Germline V gene sequence: CDR1 MGHRA, CDR2 YSYEKL. CDR3 bases: TGCGCCAGCAGCCAGACTGGCCCCTACGAGCAGTACTTC. This codes for CASSQTGPYEQYF.

On this clonotype: A much more abundant neighbour one base away suggests this may be a read error. J is TRBJ2-4 and V is TRBV20-1; D is ambiguous. Germline CDR1 reads DFQATT; CDR2 reads SNEGSKA (reference sequence). The CDR3 runs 16 residues. The CDR3 DNA reads as TGCTGTGCCTACGCGCTCGGAAGTCTAGCCAAAAACATTCAGTACTTC. Translated: CCAYALGSLAKNIQYF.

The chain combines TRBV2 with TRBJ2-5, with D maybe TRBD1 (6 bases). Trimming cost V 6 bases and J 1 base, with 9 bases left between them. Looked up from germline, CDR1 is SNHLY and CDR2 is FYNNEI. The CDR3 is 13 residues long. Here the CDR3 reads CASRGAVQETQYF. Here the CDR3 DNA reads TGTGCCAGCAGGGGGGCAGTCCAAGAGACCCAGTACTTC.

This clonotype was observed many times. The rearrangement links TRBV7-2 to TRBJ2-3, with 11 bases aligning to TRBD2. The junction had 4 bases not matched to a gene; V was cut back by 2 bases and J by 3 bases. The CDR3 totals 16 residues. Germline V gene sequence: CDR1 SGHTA, CDR2 FQGNSA. As DNA, the CDR3 is TGTGCCAGCAGCTTAAGACTAGCGGGGATAACAGATACGCAGTATTTT. This translates into CASSLRLAGITDTQYF.

V usage is TRBV20-1 and J usage is TRBJ2-4; TRBD2 aligns across 13 bases. Germline CDR1 DFQATT, CDR2 SNEGSKA (reference sequence). This CDR3 region has 15 residues. V shed 6 bases and J 1 base; nucleotides not matched to a gene: 3. The CDR3 reads CSATGLAGAKNIQYF. The CDR3, as DNA: TGCAGTGCAACGGGACTAGCGGGGGCCAAAAACATTCAGTACTTC.

The chain joins TRBV12-3 or TRBV12-4 to TRBJ1-3; tentatively, D is TRBD1 (6 bases). Trimming left V 6 bases short and J 7 bases short, with 19 bases between. The CDR3 is made up of 15 amino acids. The DNA for the CDR3 is TGTGCCAGCAGCCCCGGCCCTGGTCAGGGGAACACCATATATTTT. It is translated as CASSPGPGQGNTIYF.